The 8 T cell receptor beta chains below were found in one sample sequenced in a study of vaccination and CD4 T cells after COVID-19. Their cognate antigens are unknown. Treatment indicated: approximately nine-day PBMC culture with coronavirus spike peptide pools or control peptides (ViraFEST assay). Sequence data for DNA of cultured CD4+ T cells were generated by the Oncomine TCR Beta short-read assay. From the PCR reads, TCRdb called clonotypes with MiXCR, one entry per CDR3 protein. There are 20,000 or so distinct CDR3 sequences in the sample; roughly 50% occur only once, and roughly a tenth lies in the top ten. Sequenced here: CD4+ T cells from blood, cultured in vitro, sampled before SARS-CoV-2 vaccination. Every receptor here comes from a human donor who had recovered from COVID-19.

In its sample, this clonotype was seen a few times. The genes are TRBV20-1 and TRBJ2-3; no reliable D call. The germline V gene has CDR1 DFQATT and CDR2 SNEGSKA (reference sequence). V lost 6 bases and J lost 0, with 16 bases in between. The CDR3 spans 15 residues. CDR3 sequence reads: CSAVVYKPSTDTQYF. CDR3 nucleotides: TGCAGTGCCGTAGTCTACAAACCTAGCACAGATACGCAGTATTTT.

This clonotype was counted only a few times. The chain carries TRBV24-1 and TRBJ2-7; 10 bases line up with TRBD1. Losses at the gene ends were 3 bases for V and 5 bases for J; bases not matched to a gene: 9. The CDR3 contains 16 residues. Germline V CDR1 and CDR2: KGHDR, SFDVKD. DNA for the CDR3: TGTGCCACCAGTGATCCCGGTGTGACAGGGGGCGACGAGCAGTACTTC. Its translation: CATSDPGVTGGDEQYF.

This clonotype was seen only a few times. The rearrangement joins TRBV6-1 to TRBJ2-1; 7 bases are a match to TRBD1. Germline V gene sequence: CDR1 MNHNS, CDR2 SASEGT. The CDR3 consists of 15 residues. The V gene end was trimmed by 5 bases and the J gene end by 5 bases; junction bases not matched to a gene: 9. Here the CDR3 DNA reads TGTGCCAGCAGTCAACAGGGGATGGCCAACAATGAGCAGTTCTTC. It is translated as CASSQQGMANNEQFF.

This chain links TRBV11-3 with TRBJ2-5; D not resolved. Germline V gene data show CDR1 as SGHNT and CDR2 as YENEEA. The CDR3 is made up of 13 amino acids. Trimming stripped 1 base from V and 7 bases from J, with 10 bases between. CDR3 DNA sequence: TGTGCCAGCAGCTTAGTGGGATGGGCGACCCAGTACTTC. Translating it yields CASSLVGWATQYF.

The chain combines TRBV20-1 with TRBJ1-3; D possibly corresponds to TRBD1 (6 bases). The length of the CDR3 is 14 residues. CDR1 DFQATT and CDR2 SNEGSKA come from the germline V gene (reference sequence). V lost 4 bases and J 0 bases, leaving 10 bases between the germline ends. In DNA, the CDR3 is TGCAGTGCTAACCGGGACAACTCTGGAAACACCATATATTTT. Its translation is CSANRDNSGNTIYF.

This clonotype came up a few times. This sequence joins TRBV6-1 and TRBJ2-3, with D hard to call. Germline V gives CDR1 MNHNS, CDR2 SASEGT. This CDR3 has 11 residues. V was clipped by 6 bases and J by 6 bases, with 7 bases between them. CDR3: CASRSLDTQYF. The CDR3 DNA reads as TGTGCCAGCAGGTCTTTGGATACGCAGTATTTT.

The J gene is TRBJ2-6, the V gene TRBV6-5; unclear D gene. CDR1 is MNHEY, CDR2 SVGAGI, per germline. The CDR3 contains 22 residues. V dropped 0 bases and J dropped 0 bases, with 24 bases sitting between them. This chain's CDR3 is CASSYSVDGTARLDSGANVLTF. As DNA, the CDR3 is TGTGCCAGCAGTTACTCAGTTGATGGAACGGCACGGTTGGACTCTGGGGCCAACGTCCTGACTTTC.

The rearrangement uses TRBV7-2 and TRBJ2-4; D unclear. CDR3 size: 12 residues. CDR1 is SGHTA, CDR2 FQGNSA, per germline. Trimming took off 0 bases at V and 3 bases at J, with 0 bases between the two ends. The CDR3 sequence: CASSLAKNIQYF. In DNA form, the CDR3 reads TGTGCCAGCAGCTTAGCCAAAAACATTCAGTACTTC.